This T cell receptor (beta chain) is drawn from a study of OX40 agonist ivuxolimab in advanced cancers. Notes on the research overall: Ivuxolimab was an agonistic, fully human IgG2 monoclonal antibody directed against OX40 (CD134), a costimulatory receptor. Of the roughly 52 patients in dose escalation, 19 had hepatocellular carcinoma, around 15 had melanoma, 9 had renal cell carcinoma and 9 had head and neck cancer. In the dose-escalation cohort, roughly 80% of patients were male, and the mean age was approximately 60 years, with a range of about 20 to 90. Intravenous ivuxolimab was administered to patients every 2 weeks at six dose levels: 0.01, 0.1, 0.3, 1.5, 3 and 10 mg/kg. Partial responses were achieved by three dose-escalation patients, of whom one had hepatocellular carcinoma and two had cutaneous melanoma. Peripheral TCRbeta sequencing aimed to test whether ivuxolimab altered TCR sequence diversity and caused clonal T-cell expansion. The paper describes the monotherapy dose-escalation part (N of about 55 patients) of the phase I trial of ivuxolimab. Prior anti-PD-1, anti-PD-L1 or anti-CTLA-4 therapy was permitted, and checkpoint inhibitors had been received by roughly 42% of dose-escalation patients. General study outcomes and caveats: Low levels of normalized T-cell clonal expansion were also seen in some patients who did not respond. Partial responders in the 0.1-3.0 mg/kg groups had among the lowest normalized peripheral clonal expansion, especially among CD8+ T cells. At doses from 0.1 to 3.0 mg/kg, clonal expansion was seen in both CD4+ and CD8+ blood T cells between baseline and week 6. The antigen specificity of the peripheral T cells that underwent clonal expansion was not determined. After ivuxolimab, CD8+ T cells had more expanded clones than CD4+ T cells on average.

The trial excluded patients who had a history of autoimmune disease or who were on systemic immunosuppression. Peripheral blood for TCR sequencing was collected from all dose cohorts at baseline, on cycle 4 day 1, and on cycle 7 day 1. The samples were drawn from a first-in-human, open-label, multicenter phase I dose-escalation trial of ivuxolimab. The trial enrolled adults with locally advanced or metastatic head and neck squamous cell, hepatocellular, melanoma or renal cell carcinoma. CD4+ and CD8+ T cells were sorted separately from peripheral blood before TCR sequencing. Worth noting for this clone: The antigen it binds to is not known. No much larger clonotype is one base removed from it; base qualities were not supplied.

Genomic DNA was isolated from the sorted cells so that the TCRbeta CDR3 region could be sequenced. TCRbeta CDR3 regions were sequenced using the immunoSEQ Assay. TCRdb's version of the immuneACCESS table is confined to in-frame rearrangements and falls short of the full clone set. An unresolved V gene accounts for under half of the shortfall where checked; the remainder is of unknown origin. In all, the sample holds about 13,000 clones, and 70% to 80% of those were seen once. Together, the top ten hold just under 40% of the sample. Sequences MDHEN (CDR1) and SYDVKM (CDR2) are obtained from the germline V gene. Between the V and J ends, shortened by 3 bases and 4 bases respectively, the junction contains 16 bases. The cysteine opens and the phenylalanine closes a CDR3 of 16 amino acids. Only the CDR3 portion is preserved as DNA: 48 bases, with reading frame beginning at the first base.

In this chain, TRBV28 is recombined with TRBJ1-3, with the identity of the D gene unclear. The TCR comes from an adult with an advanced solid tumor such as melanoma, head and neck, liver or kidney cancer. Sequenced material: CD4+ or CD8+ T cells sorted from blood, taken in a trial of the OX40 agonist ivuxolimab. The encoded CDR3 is CASSFQRVLVGNTIYF. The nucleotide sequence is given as TGTGCCAGCAGTTTTCAAAGGGTTCTCGTAGGAAACACCATATATTTT. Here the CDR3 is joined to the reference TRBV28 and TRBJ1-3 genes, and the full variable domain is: DVKVTQSSRYLVKRTGEKVFLECVQDMDHENMFWYRQDPGLGLRLIYFSYDVKMKEKGDIPEGYSVSREKKERFSLILESASTNQTSMYLCASSFQRVLVGNTIYFGEGSWLTVV.